These T cell receptor beta chains were read from a single sample in a study of blood T cell repertoires in COVID-19. Sequencing used immunoSEQ multiplex PCR; TCRdb keeps in-frame clones, though not all of them. The sample gives roughly 410,000 clones, around 92% of which show up once; roughly 1.2% is in the top ten. Sequenced sample: peripheral blood. These receptors originate from a man aged 40-49 years with acute or convalescent COVID-19. CDR3s include the opening cysteine and the closing phenylalanine or tryptophan. The D gene is left open where the match is weak. The size field is filled for only some rows; it gives once, few, many or a size class.

TRBD1	TRBV4-1	TRBJ2-4	.	TGCGCCAGCAGCCAAGGTCAGGGGGCCCTAGCCAAAAACATTCAGTACTTC	CASSQGQGALAKNIQYF
TRBD1	TRBV7-8	TRBJ1-2	.	TGTGCCAGCAGCTCAGACAGGGCGGGGTATGGCTACACCTTC	CASSSDRAGYGYTF
.	TRBV5-1	TRBJ2-7	.	TGCGCCAGCAGCTTGGAGTCCGTGGGCTACTTGGGCCACGAGCAGTACTTC	CASSLESVGYLGHEQYF
TRBD1	TRBV6-5	TRBJ2-1	.	TGTGCCAGCAGTTCGACAGGGGGGTACTACAATGAGCAGTTCTTC	CASSSTGGYYNEQFF
.	TRBV3-1/TRBV3-2	TRBJ1-4	once	TGTGCCAGCAGCCCTCGGGGTGAAAAACTGTTTTTT	CASSPRGEKLFF
.	TRBV28	TRBJ2-4	.	TGTGCCAGCCGACAGGCCCTCCACCAAAACATTCAGTACTTC	CASRQALHQNIQYF
.	TRBV24-1	TRBJ2-3	.	TGTGCCACCAGTGATTTAGGTGGAGATCCTGGCACAGATACGCAGTATTTT	CATSDLGGDPGTDTQYF
.	TRBV28	TRBJ2-3	.	TGTGCCAGCAGAACCCGACCAGGAGATACGCAGTATTTT	CASRTRPGDTQYF
.	TRBV2	TRBJ1-6	.	TGTGCCAGCCACAGGGATTTATTTTCACCCCTCCACTTT	CASHRDLFSPLHF
TRBD1	TRBV28	TRBJ1-6	.	TGTGCCAGCAGCACCAGACGTAGACAGGGAATTAGGGCATCCTATAATTCACCCCTCCACTTT	CASSTRRRQGIRASYNSPLHF
TRBD1	TRBV14	TRBJ1-1	.	TGTGCCAGCAGCCGGGACAGGGTGAGCACTGAAGCTTTCTTT	CASSRDRVSTEAFF
.	TRBV7-9	TRBJ1-2	.	TGTGCCAGCAGCTTACCCCGACACGCAGTCTATGGCTACACCTTC	CASSLPRHAVYGYTF
.	TRBV7-9	TRBJ1-4	.	TGTGCCAGCAGCTTATGGGAGGGGCCCCCGGTTTTT	CASSLWEGPPVF
.	TRBV7-8	TRBJ2-2	.	TGTGCCAGCAGCTCCTTCTGGGGGGCCGGGGAGCTGTTTTTT	CASSSFWGAGELFF
.	TRBV10-3	TRBJ2-7	.	TGTGCCATCAGTGAGTCGTTAGGAGGATCCTACGAGCAGTACTTC	CAISESLGGSYEQYF
TRBD1	TRBV9	TRBJ2-3	.	TGTGCCAGCAGCGTAGAAGGGGGCGGCACAGATACGCAGTATTTT	CASSVEGGGTDTQYF
.	TRBV5-1	TRBJ2-7	.	TGCGCCAGCAGCTTGGTTAATCGGGGCTACGAGCAGTACTTC	CASSLVNRGYEQYF
TRBD1	TRBV6-5	TRBJ1-1	few	TGTGCCAGCAGTATTCACGGGACAGGTGGGACTGAAGCTTTCTTT	CASSIHGTGGTEAFF
TRBD1	TRBV7-2	TRBJ1-2	.	TGTGCCAGCAGCTTAGAAACAGGGGTCTATGGCTACACCTTC	CASSLETGVYGYTF
TRBD2	TRBV3-1/TRBV3-2	TRBJ2-3	.	TGTGCCAGCAGCCAAGATACGACTAGCGGTAGCACAGATACGCAGTATTTT	CASSQDTTSGSTDTQYF
TRBD1	TRBV6-5	TRBJ2-5	.	TGTGCCAGCTCAAGGGGAACACAGGGGGCGCCTGCCCAGTACTTC	CASSRGTQGAPAQYF
TRBD1	TRBV7-3	TRBJ2-5	once	TGTGCCAGCAGCTTAATAACAGGGGGCCGGGAGACCCAGTACTTC	CASSLITGGRETQYF
TRBD1	TRBV6-5	TRBJ1-5	.	TGTGCCGGAAGATCTGGACAGGCCAATCAGCCCCAGCATTTT	CAGRSGQANQPQHF
.	TRBV6-5	TRBJ1-1	.	TGTGCCAGCAGCCGCGACACTGAAGCTTTCTTT	CASSRDTEAFF
.	TRBV19	TRBJ1-1	.	TGTGCCAGTAGTATACTTCGGGGAGGGGCTGAAGCTTTCTTT	CASSILRGGAEAFF
TRBD2	TRBV7-9	TRBJ2-3	.	TGTGCCAGCAGCTCGACGCCGGGGACTAGCTTCACAGATACGCAGTATTTT	CASSSTPGTSFTDTQYF
TRBD1	TRBV7-9	TRBJ2-7	.	TGTGCCAGCAGCTTGGGACAGGGGAGAGACGAGCAGTACTTC	CASSLGQGRDEQYF
TRBD2	TRBV28	TRBJ2-5	once	TGTGCCAGCAGTTTGACCTGGGCGGGGGGTCAAGAGACCCAGTACTTC	CASSLTWAGGQETQYF
.	TRBV15	TRBJ1-2	once	TGTGCCACCAGCAGAGAACGGACAGCTAACTATGGCTACACCTTC	CATSRERTANYGYTF
.	TRBV29-1	TRBJ2-2	.	TGCAGCGCCGTCTACTCGAACACCGGGGAGCTGTTTTTT	CSAVYSNTGELFF
TRBD1	TRBV7-3	TRBJ1-6	.	TGTGCCAGCAGCCGGGACAGCAATTCACCCCTCCACTTT	CASSRDSNSPLHF
.	TRBV11-3	TRBJ1-1	.	TGTGCCAGCAGCGCATCACCAGGGAATCCTCATGAAGCTTTCTTT	CASSASPGNPHEAFF
.	TRBV27	TRBJ2-7	.	TGTGCCAGCAGTTGGGCCCTCTCCTACGAGCAGTACTTC	CASSWALSYEQYF
.	TRBV4-3	TRBJ1-1	.	TGCGCCAGCAGCCAAGACAGGGGATACACTGAAGCTTTCTTT	CASSQDRGYTEAFF
.	TRBV5-4	TRBJ1-1	.	TGTGCCAGCAGCTTGTTGGGTCTGGAGGCTTTCTTT	CASSLLGLEAFF
.	TRBV27	TRBJ1-3	once	TGTGCCAGCAGTTCACAGTTCTCTGGAAACACCATATATTTT	CASSSQFSGNTIYF
.	TRBV29-1	TRBJ2-7	.	TGCAGTGCCAGTTCCTCCTACGAGCAGTACTTC	CSASSSYEQYF
TRBD2	TRBV10-2	TRBJ2-5	.	TGCGCCAGCAGTGATCTAGCGGGAACAACTCAAGAGACCCAGTACTTC	CASSDLAGTTQETQYF
.	TRBV7-3	TRBJ2-7	.	TGTGCCAGCAGTGTTGGGATCGGGACCTACGAGCAGTACTTC	CASSVGIGTYEQYF
.	TRBV28	TRBJ2-1	.	TGTGCCAGCAGTCCCCCGAGGGGGGGCTCCTTACGCTCCTACAATGAGCAGTTCTTC	CASSPPRGGSLRSYNEQFF
.	TRBV2	TRBJ2-7	.	TGTGCCAGCAGTGTAAAAGGACACCCTTCCTACGAGCAGTACTTC	CASSVKGHPSYEQYF
TRBD1	TRBV28	TRBJ2-3	.	TGTGCCAGCAGACGTACAGGGGCAGATACGCAGTATTTT	CASRRTGADTQYF
.	TRBV10-3	TRBJ1-1	.	TGTGCCATCAGAGACGCAAGGGAGGTTGAAGCTTTCTTT	CAIRDAREVEAFF
TRBD2	TRBV19	TRBJ2-5	.	TGTGCCAGTAGTATCACCGGGACTAGCGGCATCCAAACCCAGTACTTC	CASSITGTSGIQTQYF
.	TRBV6-5	TRBJ2-2	.	TGTGCCAGCCCTAGGGGGGGAATCGGGGAGCTGTTTTTT	CASPRGGIGELFF
.	TRBV10-2	TRBJ2-7	.	TGCGCCAGCAGTGACGGGGGCGAGCAGTACTTC	CASSDGGEQYF
.	TRBV7-9	TRBJ1-1	.	TGTGCCAGCAGCTCGGCGGGGGCGGAGAACACTGAAGCTTTCTTT	CASSSAGAENTEAFF
.	TRBV7-9	TRBJ1-1	.	TGTGCCAGCAGCTCAGGCAGTCGCACTGAAGCTTTCTTT	CASSSGSRTEAFF
.	TRBV9	TRBJ1-2	.	TGTGCCAGCAGCGTAGAGGCGGACTATGGCTACACCTTC	CASSVEADYGYTF
.	TRBV10-3	TRBJ1-3	.	TGTGCCATCAGTGAGTCGGACAGAATCAACACCATATATTTT	CAISESDRINTIYF
TRBD1	TRBV7-2	TRBJ1-3	.	TGTGCCAGCAGCCTCCACGGGACAGCCTCTGGAAACACCATATATTTT	CASSLHGTASGNTIYF
TRBD2	TRBV29-1	TRBJ2-1	.	TGCAGCGTTCGGGAGGGGCCCAATGAGCAGTTCTTC	CSVREGPNEQFF
.	TRBV12-2	TRBJ2-7	.	TGTGCAAGTCGCCGCCTAGCGGGGACCTACGAGCAGTACTTC	CASRRLAGTYEQYF
.	TRBV5-1	TRBJ1-1	.	TGCGCCAGCAGCTGGAAACGCGGGACTATGAACACTGAAGCTTTCTTT	CASSWKRGTMNTEAFF
.	TRBV6-2/TRBV6-3	TRBJ2-2	once	TGTGCCAGCAGTTTGTTTGTGGCGGGGACCGGGGAGCTGTTTTTT	CASSLFVAGTGELFF
TRBD2	TRBV9	TRBJ2-2	.	TGTGCCAGCAGCGGGCGACTAGCGGGAGACCACGGGGAGCTGTTTTTT	CASSGRLAGDHGELFF
TRBD1	TRBV7-3	TRBJ2-3	once	TGTGCCAGCAGCTTGGGGGACAGGGACCCAGATACGCAGTATTTT	CASSLGDRDPDTQYF
TRBD1	TRBV9	TRBJ2-1	.	TGTGCCAGCAGCGTAGAGGGACAGGGTGCGAATGAGCAGTTCTTC	CASSVEGQGANEQFF
.	TRBV7-8	TRBJ1-1	.	TGTGCCAGCAGCTTACGCAGGACTGAAGCTTTCTTT	CASSLRRTEAFF